This is a list of T cell receptor beta chains from one sample in a study of T cell responses to AZD1222 COVID-19 vaccine. Clones were read by immunoSEQ multiplex PCR, and TCRdb kept only the in-frame ones, dropping some. The data show approximately 100,000 clones, about 88% seen once. The sample was peripheral blood, taken on day 0 of AZD1222 vaccination. Receptors were obtained from an adult in good health. CDR3s include the opening cysteine and the closing phenylalanine or tryptophan.

v_call: TRBV7-2
j_call: TRBJ1-5
cdr3_aa: CASGSPGDGQPQHF

v_call: TRBV18
j_call: TRBJ1-2
cdr3_aa: CASSPTHGYGYTF

v_call: TRBV4-1
j_call: TRBJ1-3
cdr3_aa: CASSVSAASSGNTIYF

v_call: TRBV4-2
j_call: TRBJ2-4
cdr3_aa: CASSQEGRQGKNIQYF

v_call: TRBV19
j_call: TRBJ1-2
cdr3_aa: CASSSDRVSGYTF

v_call: TRBV5-4
j_call: TRBJ2-1
cdr3_aa: CASSLAVGGKGQFF

v_call: TRBV11-3
j_call: TRBJ1-1
cdr3_aa: CASSPGLNTEAFF

v_call: TRBV19
j_call: TRBJ2-2
cdr3_aa: CASRLTNTGELFF

v_call: TRBV6-2/TRBV6-3
j_call: TRBJ1-3
cdr3_aa: CASSRGPAENTIYF

v_call: TRBV5-1
j_call: TRBJ2-3
cdr3_aa: CASSLDSGADTQYF

v_call: TRBV7-9
j_call: TRBJ1-2
cdr3_aa: CASSLTPGRSNYGYTF

v_call: TRBV6-1
j_call: TRBJ2-2
cdr3_aa: CASSELNANTGELFF

v_call: TRBV5-1
j_call: TRBJ2-7
cdr3_aa: CASSQNTGTVHEQYF